This T cell receptor beta chain was documented in a study of blood T cell repertoires in COVID-19. Looking at the study overall: The United States, Italy and Spain supplied acute and convalescent COVID-19 samples. The cDNA or gDNA used as material had been derived from T cells, B-cell-depleted T cells, or PBMCs.

Clones were sequenced by immunoSEQ multiplex PCR, and TCRdb holds only the in-frame ones, with some missing. The sample shows 200,000 to 250,000 clones, 87% of them seen only once. Cohort allocation depended upon clinical history that participants reported. Donors of Cohort 3 who recovered were those that had two negative PCRs, clearance, or symptom resolution. The sequence was obtained from a man aged 30-40 years who had recovered from COVID-19. Specimen: PBMCs or T cells enriched from blood (not recorded which).

CDR3: CASRSIGLAGSEQYF. The CDR3 DNA sequence: TGCGCCAGCAGATCGATCGGACTAGCGGGCTCTGAGCAGTACTTC. The chain has TRBV5-1 and TRBJ2-7, with 11 bases lining up with TRBD2. In germline, CDR1 is SGHRS, CDR2 YFSETQ. The CDR3 totals 15 residues. The junction had 11 bases not matched to a gene; V was cut back by 5 bases and J by 7 bases.